This TCR beta chain was recorded in a study of shared clonotypes between healthy human individuals. Study at large: The study drew on a couple of women and a few men aged 18 to 49 as donors. Study-wide findings and caveats: Sampling involved blood alone; tissue repertoires likely differ.

About this clone: Its antigen is still unknown.

TCRdb keeps only in-frame clones here, not all; method: immunoSEQ multiplex PCR. The sample includes about 530,000 clones, approximately 79% of them seen just once. Germline CDR1 is LNHDA and CDR2 is SQIVND (reference sequence). Deletions cut 4 bases from V and 0 bases from J, with 5 bases between. The CDR3 is 13 residues long. This TCR was sampled from a woman in her thirties or forties in good health. Some clones in this sample may be carry-over from other donors' samples. The V call is TRBV19, the J call TRBJ2-3; D call uncertain. Material for sequencing was PBMCs. The CDR3 here is CASSTSSTDTQYF. The CDR3 nucleotides read TGTGCCAGTAGTACTTCTAGCACAGATACGCAGTATTTT.